The following is a T cell receptor beta chain sequence with its context. The antigen remains unidentified. Germline CDR1 SQVTM, CDR2 ANQGSEA. CDR3 length equals 14 residues. J was trimmed by 3 bases and V by 4 bases; bases with no gene match: 4. This record belongs to a study of shared clonotypes between healthy human individuals. Assay used: immunoSEQ multiplex PCR; TCRdb lists only in-frame clones, some missing. Of about 750,000 clones in the sample, approximately 92% are singletons; the top ten hold around 24%. Positive CCR7 selection of CD45RO-negative cells yielded the naive CD8 cells, and terminally differentiated effector memory CD45RA+ cells were excluded. The study, taken as a whole, reports: It was the non-shared clonotypes that had lower generation probabilities than clonotypes shared by all four donors.

This TCR derives from a man aged 25-40 years in good health. What was sequenced was naive CD8+ T cells sorted from blood. The V call is TRBV29-1, the J call TRBJ2-2; 8 nucleotides line up with TRBD1. CDR3 coding DNA: TGCAGCGTTGGCGACAGGGGATACACCGGGGAGCTGTTTTTT. Protein: CSVGDRGYTGELFF.